The clone carrying this T cell receptor beta chain has at least ten counts. Inclusion characteristics of ophthalmopathy patients comprised a Clinical Activity Score of at least 3, a NOSPECS grade of at least 4, and duration under 3 months. Uncontrolled infection, other autoimmune disease, pregnancy and lactation each barred patients from inclusion. Based on clinical symptoms, serum thyroxine and TRAb, thyroid ultrasound and orbital computed tomography, diagnoses were reached. This CDR3 comprises 15 residues. V was clipped by 6 bases and J by 2 bases, with 13 bases between them. In germline, CDR1 is SNHLY, CDR2 FYNNEI. The sample originates from a study of T cells in Graves' hyperthyroidism and ophthalmopathy. Study-wide background: Pretreatment peripheral blood was obtained at initial diagnosis.

RNA transcripts yielded amplified TCR beta CDR3 regions. When the TCR CDR3 underwent first-round RT-PCR, the HTBI primer set was used. A single record per CDR3 protein comes from TCRdb applying MiXCR to the multiplex PCR reads. Here the sample spans about 410,000 distinct CDR3 sequences, roughly 14% being singletons. The receptor was isolated from a man aged 18 to 29 with Graves' ophthalmopathy. The chain carries TRBV2 and TRBJ2-2; weak D call: TRBD1 (6 bases). Sequencing used blood. The CDR3 coding sequence is TGTGCCAGCAGAGCCCAGGGGCTTAACACCGGGGAGCTGTTTTTT. This encodes CASRAQGLNTGELFF.